This TCR beta chain was retrieved from a study of naive CD8 T cells in extremely preterm neonates. General study results and limits: Preterm neonates had significantly lower iChao1 richness than other age groups. Relative to older groups, preterm infants had shorter, less trimmed CDR3s with fewer N additions.

Extremely preterm births at about 22-28 weeks of gestation supplied the samples. Pregnancies with fetal demise were excluded. The protocol was immunoSEQ multiplex PCR, while the TCRdb copy is restricted to in-frame clones and leaves out a portion. The table has about 5,000 clones, about 95% seen once. CDR3 length equals 16 residues. Germline loops: CDR1 SGHTA, CDR2 FQGNSA. V dropped 1 base and J dropped 2; count of bases not matched to a gene: 3. Note on this clone: As yet, its antigen is unknown.

The receptor comes from a boy who was born preterm. V and J are TRBV7-2 and TRBJ2-1; 9 bases line up with TRBD2. The sequenced sample was naive CD8+ T cells from cord blood. CDR3: CASSLEAGGPYNEQFF. DNA for the CDR3: TGTGCCAGCAGCTTAGAAGCGGGAGGCCCCTACAATGAGCAGTTCTTC. The complete variable domain, with remaining parts taken from reference TRBV7-2 and TRBJ2-1, reads GAGVSQSPSNKVTEKGKDVELRCDPISGHTALYWYRQSLGQGLEFLIYFQGNSAPDKSGLPSDRFSAERTGGSVSTLTIQRTQQEDSAVYLCASSLEAGGPYNEQFFGPGTRLTVL.